Presented here are 17 T cell receptor beta chains from one specimen sequenced in a study of blood T cell repertoires in COVID-19. Assay used: immunoSEQ multiplex PCR; TCRdb lists only in-frame clones, some missing. The sample carries 150,000 to 200,000 clones, roughly 82% recorded once. The sample taken for sequencing was peripheral blood. The receptors were gathered from a woman aged 70-85 years with acute or convalescent COVID-19.

This clone was counted a single time. V usage is TRBV7-9 and J usage is TRBJ2-1; TRBD1 matches at 9 bases. Germline V lookup: CDR1 SEHNR, CDR2 FQNEAQ (reference sequence). The CDR3 runs 15 residues. V dropped 5 bases and J dropped 8; count of bases not matched to a gene: 10. The CDR3 loop reads CASSPGTGIWDEQFF. Here the CDR3 DNA reads TGTGCCAGCAGCCCCGGGACAGGGATCTGGGATGAGCAGTTCTTC.

The rearrangement links TRBV5-1 to TRBJ1-1, with D perhaps TRBD1 (6 bases). Germline V gene data show CDR1 as SGHRS and CDR2 as YFSETQ. CDR3 length: 15 amino acids. Trimming removed 0 bases at V and 3 bases at J, with 12 bases between. The CDR3 protein is CASSLEGGRDTEAFF. The CDR3 DNA reads as TGCGCCAGCAGCTTGGAAGGGGGGAGGGACACTGAAGCTTTCTTT.

This clone has a handful of counts. The gene calls are TRBV9 and TRBJ1-1; no definite D call. The CDR3 has 13 residues. The V and J ends lost 3 bases and 1 base respectively, with 7 bases between them. CDR1 SGDLS and CDR2 YYNGEE come from the germline V gene. In DNA form, the CDR3 reads TGTGCCAGCAGCGAACACAGGAACACTGAAGCTTTCTTT. It translates to CASSEHRNTEAFF.

This chain connects TRBV28 to TRBJ2-7; 8 nucleotides match TRBD1. The V segment lost 3 bases and the J segment 6 bases; nucleotides outside the gene matches: 4. The V gene's germline CDR1 is MDHEN and CDR2 SYDVKM. The CDR3 sequence is 13 residues long. Written as DNA, the CDR3 is TGTGCCAGCAGTTTTGGACAGGGTAGCGAGCAGTACTTC. Translated: CASSFGQGSEQYF.

The rearrangement joins TRBV6-2 or TRBV6-3 to TRBJ1-2, with D unclear. V lost 5 bases and J lost 3, with 13 bases in between. The CDR3 length is 14 residues. CDR1 MNHEY and CDR2 SVGEGT come from the germline V gene. The CDR3, as DNA: TGTGCCAGCAGTACAGAATCGTTATACTATGGCTACACCTTC. Translating gives CASSTESLYYGYTF.

The V call is TRBV3-1 (or the pseudogene TRBV3-2), the J call TRBJ1-5; D gene unclear. The germline V gene encodes CDR1 LGHDT and CDR2 YNNKEL (reference sequence). CDR3 length: 12 amino acids. The V gene lost 6 bases and the J gene lost 5 bases, with 8 bases spanning the gap. The CDR3 bases are TGTGCCAGCAGTTGGCATCATCAGCCCCAGCATTTT. Its protein is CASSWHHQPQHF.

There are a few counts of this clone. This chain uses TRBV28 with TRBJ1-1; D ambiguous. Germline-derived CDR1 and CDR2 are MDHEN and SYDVKM. This CDR3 has 14 amino acids. Trimming took off 3 bases at V and 0 bases at J, with 8 bases between the two ends. CDR3 DNA: TGTGCCAGCAGTTTGAGGGCCCTGAACACTGAAGCTTTCTTT. It codes for CASSLRALNTEAFF.

V gene TRBV15 combines with J gene TRBJ2-5, with a tentative D call TRBD2 (6 bases). The V and J ends lost 1 base and 3 bases respectively, with 6 bases between them. The CDR3 length is 13 residues. Germline CDR1 LNHNV, CDR2 YYDKDF (reference sequence). This chain's CDR3 is CATSRGGEETQYF. In DNA form, the CDR3 reads TGTGCCACCAGCAGAGGCGGGGAAGAGACCCAGTACTTC.

V gene TRBV10-1 combines with J gene TRBJ1-2; D perhaps matches TRBD1 (5 bases). Between the trimmed V and J ends, which lost 3 bases and 1 base, there was a span of 18 bases. The CDR3 spans 17 residues. The germline CDR1 and CDR2 sequences are WNHNN and SYGVQD (reference sequence). CDR3 nucleotides: TGCGCCAGCAGTGACTGGCTGGACACCCGCATTAACTATGGCTACACCTTC. Translating gives CASSDWLDTRINYGYTF.

This clone was picked up one time. The chain has TRBV28 and TRBJ1-5; D perhaps matches TRBD1 (6 bases). This CDR3 region has 15 residues. Trimming shortened V by 6 bases and J by 0 bases, and 12 bases separated the two germline ends. Germline loops: CDR1 MDHEN, CDR2 SYDVKM. In nucleotides, the CDR3 is TGTGCCAGCAGCGGACAGAGATATAGCAATCAGCCCCAGCATTTT. This sequence encodes CASSGQRYSNQPQHF.

The gene calls are TRBV25-1 and TRBJ2-1; 11 bases are shared with TRBD2. The germline V gene has CDR1 MGHDK and CDR2 SYGVNS. This CDR3 region has 15 residues. V was pared by 3 bases and J by 6 bases, with 4 bases of the junction left unmatched. CDR3 amino acids: CASSDSGTSGNEQFF. The CDR3 DNA sequence: TGTGCCAGCAGTGATTCCGGGACTAGCGGCAATGAGCAGTTCTTC.

This clone was detected only a few times. In nucleotides, the CDR3 is TGTGCCAGCAGACGACAGGGGGCGAAGCCCCAGCATTTT. It yields the protein CASRRQGAKPQHF. This rearrangement joins TRBV28 to TRBJ1-5; 10 nucleotides align to TRBD1. Germline CDR1 and CDR2: MDHEN and SYDVKM. V shed 6 bases and J 8 bases; nucleotides not matched to a gene: 4. The CDR3 is made up of 13 amino acids.

This chain joins TRBV9 and TRBJ2-3; 12 positions match TRBD2. V lost 1 base and J lost 6; bases outside the gene matches: 6. CDR1 is SGDLS, CDR2 YYNGEE, per germline. The CDR3 spans 16 residues. The CDR3 nucleotides read TGTGCCAGCAGCGTACTAGCGGGAGGGGAGAGGGATACGCAGTATTTT. Residues: CASSVLAGGERDTQYF.

This clone was counted only a few times. The chain is built from TRBV7-9 and TRBJ1-6, with D unclear. V lost 10 bases to trimming and J lost 8 bases, with 12 bases between them. The CDR3 runs 12 residues. Germline CDR1 reads SEHNR; CDR2 reads FQNEAQ (reference sequence). CDR3 DNA sequence: TGTGCCACCGCTGGGGAGGATTCACCCCTCCACTTT. It is translated as CATAGEDSPLHF.

CDR3 sequence (DNA): TGTGCCAGCTCACTATTGACTGAGAACAATGAGCAGTTCTTC. Translating gives CASSLLTENNEQFF. The rearrangement uses TRBV18 and TRBJ2-1; D ambiguous. V lost 4 bases to trimming and J lost 5 bases, with 12 bases between them. Germline V CDR1 and CDR2: KGHSH, LQKENI. The CDR3 consists of 14 residues.

CDR3 in amino acids: CASSQDLKLFF. The CDR3 DNA is TGCGCCAGCAGCCAAGATCTAAAACTGTTTTTT. The V and J genes are TRBV4-1 and TRBJ1-4; D uncertain. Per the germline V gene, CDR1 is MGHRA and CDR2 is YSYEKL. Trimming stripped 0 bases from V and 10 bases from J, with 3 bases between. The CDR3 contains 11 residues.

The V gene is TRBV28, the J gene TRBJ1-2, with no clear D. Germline V gene sequence: CDR1 MDHEN, CDR2 SYDVKM. V was trimmed by 4 bases and J by 8 bases, leaving 14 bases between them. The CDR3 is 13 residues long. In nucleotides, the CDR3 is TGTGCCAGCAGTTCCCCCAACCGGTACGGCTACACCTTC. Its translation is CASSSPNRYGYTF.